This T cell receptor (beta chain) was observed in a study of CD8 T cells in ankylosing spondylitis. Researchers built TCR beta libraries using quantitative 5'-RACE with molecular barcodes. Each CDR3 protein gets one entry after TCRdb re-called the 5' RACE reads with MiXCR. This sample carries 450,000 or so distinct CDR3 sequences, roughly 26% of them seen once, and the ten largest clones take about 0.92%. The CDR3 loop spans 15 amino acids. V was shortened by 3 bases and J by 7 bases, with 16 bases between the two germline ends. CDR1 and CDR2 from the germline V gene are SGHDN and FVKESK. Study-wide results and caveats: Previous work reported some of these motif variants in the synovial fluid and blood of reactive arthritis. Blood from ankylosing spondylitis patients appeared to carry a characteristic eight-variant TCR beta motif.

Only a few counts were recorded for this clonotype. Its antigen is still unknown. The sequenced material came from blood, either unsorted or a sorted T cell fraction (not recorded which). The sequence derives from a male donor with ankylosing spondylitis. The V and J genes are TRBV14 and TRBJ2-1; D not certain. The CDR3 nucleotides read TGTGCCAGCAGCCATTACTATAGCCCTGATAATGAGCAGTTCTTC. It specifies CASSHYYSPDNEQFF.